The text below deals with one TCR beta chain. What it binds is unknown. This specimen comes from a study of monozygotic twins with inflammatory bowel disease. Study observations and caveats: Varied immunosuppressive treatments among patients may have increased repertoire variability.

The authors used roughly 3,800 ng of total RNA per TCR library. From the 5' RACE reads, TCRdb lists one entry per CDR3 protein and no DNA. Its table records approximately 120,000 distinct CDR3 sequences. The germline CDR1 and CDR2 sequences are DFQATT and SNEGSKA (reference sequence). This CDR3 has 15 amino acids. This sequence originates from a human donor with ulcerative colitis or Crohn's disease, or a healthy co-twin of an affected twin (not recorded which). The rearrangement joins TRBV20-1 to TRBJ2-1; TCRdb names TRBD1, which stays unverified in the absence of DNA. The sample comprised blood. CDR3 sequence: CSAFGHSSSYNEQFF.